This T cell receptor (beta chain) was recorded in a study of OX40 agonist ivuxolimab in advanced cancers. Study summary: Intravenous ivuxolimab was administered to patients every 2 weeks at 0.01 to 10 mg/kg.

The CDR3 has 15 amino acids. The germline V gene encodes CDR1 SGDLS and CDR2 YYNGEE. Trimming stripped 0 bases from V and 2 bases from J, with 10 bases between. Profiling relied on immunoSEQ multiplex PCR, and the TCRdb table lists in-frame clones only, not all of them. In the table there are 60,000 to 70,000 clones, less than 90% of which are singletons. The rearrangement uses TRBV9 and TRBJ2-3, with D possibly TRBD1 on 5 matching bases. This sequence originates from an adult with an advanced solid tumor such as melanoma, head and neck, liver or kidney cancer. The specimen was CD4+ or CD8+ T cells sorted from blood, collected in a trial of the OX40 agonist ivuxolimab. The CDR3 sequence: CASSVGQGSTDTQYF. The CDR3 DNA reads as TGTGCCAGCAGCGTAGGCCAGGGATCCACAGATACGCAGTATTTT.